Included here is one T cell receptor beta chain sequence, with context. Its antigen is unknown. The data derive from a study of T-cell memory formation after mild COVID-19. In TCRdb, the 5' RACE reads were re-called with MiXCR into one record per CDR3 protein. The data contain around 150,000 distinct CDR3 sequences, roughly 10% of them singletons. Study-level points and caveats: A balance of CD4 and CD8 characterized clones contracting day 15 to 85, whereas later expanders leaned CD4+.

Germline CDR1 MDHEN, CDR2 SYDVKM. Trimming took off 6 bases at V and 4 bases at J, with 9 bases between the two ends. The CDR3 spans 12 residues. The chain has TRBV28 and TRBJ1-2, with D unclear. This sequence was found in a man between 18 and 29 years old who had mild COVID-19 (a few samples of this study predate the infection). Cell type and time point are not known. What was sequenced was PBMCs or a T cell subset sorted from them (not recorded which). As DNA, the CDR3 is TGTGCCAGCAGACCGGACGGCTATGGCTACACCTTC. Protein sequence: CASRPDGYGYTF.